One and the same sample provided the 29 T cell receptor beta chains below, sequenced in a study of fetal regulatory T cell absence and autoimmunity (TCRdb year 2017). Libraries were prepared through the immunoSEQ multiplex PCR assay. TCRdb took this table from immuneACCESS and kept in-frame rearrangements with V and J called. Such tables lack part of the clones; where checked against another copy, unresolved V genes explain under half of the gap, and the rest is unexplained. Present in this sample are about 95,000 clones, less than 80% of which were seen just once. The top ten clones comprise 2% of the sample. The sequenced sample consisted of pancreas tissue. These receptors all come from a male donor with IPEX syndrome.

The chain uses TRBV12-5 and TRBJ2-3; tentatively, D is TRBD2 (6 bases). Trimming took 10 bases from V and 1 from J, leaving 12 bases between them. The CDR3 sequence is 13 residues long. The germline V gene encodes CDR1 LGHNT and CDR2 FRNRAP. CDR3 DNA sequence: TGTGCTAACTCGGCTAGCGGCACAGATACGCAGTATTTT. Translation: CANSASGTDTQYF.

The V call is TRBV5-6, the J call TRBJ1-2; D call uncertain. Per the germline V gene, CDR1 is SGHDT and CDR2 is YYEEEE. Deletions cut 0 bases from V and 3 bases from J, with 6 bases between. The CDR3 is 13 residues long. CDR3 sequence: CASSLEGHYGYTF. CDR3 DNA sequence: TGTGCCAGCAGCTTGGAAGGTCACTATGGCTACACCTTC.

The V call is TRBV7-9, the J call TRBJ1-5, with D perhaps matching TRBD1 (6 bases). Trimming left V 1 base short and J 7 bases short, with 8 bases between. CDR1 is SEHNR and CDR2 is FQNEAQ in the germline V gene (reference sequence). This CDR3 is 13 amino acids long. CDR3 amino acids: CASSLVGGQPQHF. The CDR3 bases are TGTGCCAGCAGCTTAGTCGGGGGCCAGCCCCAGCATTTT. The whole variable domain, filled in from reference TRBV7-9 and TRBJ1-5, reads DTGVSQNPRHKITKRGQNVTFRCDPISEHNRLYWYRQTLGQGPEFLTYFQNEAQLEKSRLLSDRFSAERPKGSFSTLEIQRTEQGDSAMYLCASSLVGGQPQHFGDGTRLSIL.

This clone came up a few times. The V gene is TRBV19, the J gene TRBJ2-7, with 11 bases fitting TRBD2. Germline V CDR1 and CDR2: LNHDA, SQIVND (reference sequence). The CDR3 length is 16 residues. V lost 1 base and J lost 5; bases outside the gene matches: 7. CDR3 DNA: TGTGCCAGTAGTATAGCGGCTAGCGGGGGGAGACACGAGCAGTACTTC. Translating gives CASSIAASGGRHEQYF.

The J gene is TRBJ1-2, the V gene TRBV5-1, with 8 bases fitting TRBD1. J lost 0 bases, V lost 4 bases, and 11 bases had no gene match. CDR1 SGHRS and CDR2 YFSETQ come from the germline V gene. The CDR3 is made up of 17 amino acids. For the CDR3, the DNA is TGCGCCAGCAGCCTTCCAGGGGGCCAGAAAGCTAACTATGGCTACACCTTC. It is translated as CASSLPGGQKANYGYTF. Full variable domain (missing parts from reference TRBV5-1 and TRBJ1-2): KAGVTQTPRYLIKTRGQQVTLSCSPISGHRSVSWYQQTPGQGLQFLFEYFSETQRNKGNFPGRFSGRQFSNSRSEMNVSTLELGDSALYLCASSLPGGQKANYGYTFGSGTRLTVV.

A single count supports this clone. The chain joins TRBV5-1 to TRBJ2-1; D may be TRBD2 (6 bases). Trimming took off 1 base at V and 0 bases at J, with 8 bases between the two ends. Germline V gives CDR1 SGHRS, CDR2 YFSETQ. This CDR3 contains 15 residues. CDR3 loop: CASSLRGISYNEQFF. The DNA for the CDR3 is TGCGCCAGCAGCTTGCGGGGGATCTCCTACAATGAGCAGTTCTTC.

The chain links TRBV27 to TRBJ1-2; D ambiguous. V was cut by 2 bases and J by 1 base, with 5 bases left in between. Germline assignment: CDR1 MNHEY and CDR2 SMNVEV (reference sequence). The CDR3 spans 13 residues. This chain's CDR3 is CASSLGFNYGYTF. The CDR3, as DNA: TGTGCCAGCAGTTTAGGGTTTAACTATGGCTACACCTTC.

The CDR3 here is CASPRLALFADTQYF. CDR3 bases: TGTGCCAGCCCCCGACTAGCCCTTTTTGCGGATACGCAGTATTTT. The chain employs TRBV2 and TRBJ2-3, with TRBD2 identical over 7 bases. The CDR3 runs to 15 residues. V lost 8 bases to trimming and J lost 6 bases; unmatched junction nucleotides: 14. Germline V lookup: CDR1 SNHLY, CDR2 FYNNEI.

The chain links TRBV5-1 to TRBJ2-5; D gene ambiguous. The CDR3 runs 16 residues. V was cut by 1 base and J by 0 bases, with 13 bases left in between. CDR1 and CDR2 (germline): SGHRS, YFSETQ. The CDR3 nucleotides read TGCGCCAGCAGCTTGTACGCATTCTACTACCAAGAGACCCAGTACTTC. Its translation is CASSLYAFYYQETQYF.

This clone was seen ten or more times. The J gene is TRBJ1-2, the V gene TRBV5-4, with D unclear. Trimming took 0 bases from V and 4 from J, leaving 7 bases between them. Germline V gene lookup returns CDR1 SGHNT and CDR2 YYREEE (reference sequence). The CDR3 contains 13 residues. The CDR3 DNA reads as TGTGCCAGCAGCTTGGGACATATCTATGGCTACACCTTC. Translation gives CASSLGHIYGYTF.

About this clone itself: Other nucleotide sequences in the sample specify the same CDR3. V and J are TRBV9 and TRBJ2-3, with D possibly matching TRBD2 (6 bases). The germline V gene has CDR1 SGDLS and CDR2 YYNGEE. V lost 0 bases to trimming and J lost 2 bases, with 10 bases between them. This CDR3 comprises 15 residues. The CDR3 DNA is TGTGCCAGCAGCGTAGGGCTAGCGTCCACAGATACGCAGTATTTT. This encodes CASSVGLASTDTQYF.

CDR3 sequence (DNA): TGTGCCACCAGTGATACTCTTGGGGGGGCCACTGAAGCTTTCTTT. It is translated as CATSDTLGGATEAFF. This chain joins TRBV15 and TRBJ1-1, with TRBD1 as a possible D gene (6 bases). Germline CDR1 and CDR2: LNHNV and YYDKDF (reference sequence). This CDR3 is built from 15 residues. Trimming cost V 6 bases and J 4 bases, with 18 bases left between them. The whole variable domain, remainder taken from reference TRBV15 and TRBJ1-1, is DAMVIQNPRYQVTQFGKPVTLSCSQTLNHNVMYWYQQKSSQAPKLLFHYYDKDFNNEADTPDNFQSRRPNTSFCFLDIRSPGLGDTAMYLCATSDTLGGATEAFFGQGTRLTVV.

In this sample, this clone turned up once. The chain is built from TRBV30 and TRBJ2-7, with D perhaps matching TRBD1 or TRBD2 (5 bases each). Trimming took off 2 bases at V and 1 base at J, with 15 bases between the two ends. The CDR3 totals 15 residues. Germline assignment: CDR1 GTSNPN and CDR2 SVGIG (reference sequence). The DNA of the CDR3 is TGTGCCTGGAGTCCCCAACCGGGACCTTCCTACGAGCAGTACTTC. The encoded protein is CAWSPQPGPSYEQYF.

The chain links TRBV15 to TRBJ2-1; TRBD2 is a possible D gene (6 bases). Germline V CDR1 and CDR2: LNHNV, YYDKDF (reference sequence). V gave up 5 bases and J gave up 4 bases, with 9 bases separating them. The CDR3 runs to 13 residues. CDR3 DNA sequence: TGTGCCACCAGCGGGAGGTATTACAATGAGCAGTTCTTC. Translated: CATSGRYYNEQFF.

This clone counts as medium-sized (0.01 to 0.1%). The gene calls are TRBV5-5 and TRBJ1-2, with TRBD1 as a possible D gene (5 bases). CDR1 SGHKS and CDR2 YYEKEE come from the germline V gene (reference sequence). CDR3 length: 15 residues. V was pared by 4 bases and J by 0 bases, with 13 bases between. The CDR3 region is CASSPRQRTNYGYTF. The CDR3 coding sequence is TGTGCCAGCAGCCCCCGACAGAGAACTAACTATGGCTACACCTTC.

As DNA, the CDR3 is TGTGCCAGCAGCGCACCGGACAGGGCAAACTACGAGCAGTACTTC. Its protein is CASSAPDRANYEQYF. The chain couples TRBV7-4 to TRBJ2-7, with 8 nucleotides matching TRBD1. There are 15 residues in the CDR3. J gave up 3 bases and V 5 bases, and 9 bases lay outside the gene matches. CDR1 and CDR2 (germline): SGHVT, SQSDAQ.

As regards this clone: Other nucleotide sequences in the sample specify the same CDR3. The V gene is TRBV5-1, the J gene TRBJ2-2; D not resolved. Between the trimmed V and J ends, which lost 2 bases and 2 bases, there was a span of 1 base. Per the germline V gene, CDR1 is SGHRS and CDR2 is YFSETQ. The length of the CDR3 is 12 residues. CDR3 protein: CASSFNTGELFF. DNA of the CDR3: TGCGCCAGCAGCTTTAACACCGGGGAGCTGTTTTTT. The full variable domain, with the rest looked up from reference TRBV5-1 and TRBJ2-2, is KAGVTQTPRYLIKTRGQQVTLSCSPISGHRSVSWYQQTPGQGLQFLFEYFSETQRNKGNFPGRFSGRQFSNSRSEMNVSTLELGDSALYLCASSFNTGELFFGEGSRLTVL.

This clone appeared a single time. The chain employs TRBV11-3 and TRBJ2-7, with D perhaps TRBD1 or TRBD2 (6 bases each). The CDR3 length is 14 residues. The V gene lost 5 bases and the J gene lost 6 bases, with 17 bases spanning the gap. Looked up from germline, CDR1 is SGHNT and CDR2 is YENEEA. CDR3 protein: CASSLQLGGGEQYF. The CDR3 DNA reads as TGTGCCAGCAGCCTCCAGTTAGGAGGGGGCGAGCAGTACTTC.

CDR3 DNA sequence: TGCAGCGTTGAAACGGTTGAGAACGAGCAGTACTTC. Translating it yields CSVETVENEQYF. This sequence joins TRBV29-1 and TRBJ2-7, with no clear D. The CDR3 has 12 residues. The V gene's germline CDR1 is SQVTM and CDR2 ANQGSEA. V shed 2 bases and J shed 5 bases, with 10 bases lying between them.

V usage is TRBV4-3 and J usage is TRBJ2-3; the D gene is possibly TRBD2 (7 bases). The V end lost 1 base, the J end lost 7 bases, and 15 bases lay between the germline ends. The CDR3 has 15 residues. The germline gives CDR1 LGHNA, CDR2 YSLEER. CDR3 DNA sequence: TGCGCCAGCAGCCAAGGATTACGGGGGGCTCATACGCAGTATTTT. It is translated as CASSQGLRGAHTQYF.

The CDR3 spells CASSDQLAGRQNTGELFF. CDR3 DNA sequence: TGTGCCAGCAGCGACCAGCTAGCGGGGCGACAGAACACCGGGGAGCTGTTTTTT. V gene TRBV9 combines with J gene TRBJ2-2; 9 nucleotides align to TRBD2. CDR1 and CDR2 (germline): SGDLS, YYNGEE. After removal of 3 bases from V and 1 base from J, the junction contained 10 bases not matched to a gene. The length of the CDR3 is 18 residues.

The chain recombines TRBV6-5 with TRBJ2-5, with 7 bases that match TRBD2. The germline gives CDR1 MNHEY, CDR2 SVGAGI. The CDR3 runs 14 residues. Germline trimming cut 7 bases from V and 5 bases from J; bases unmatched to any gene: 10. In DNA, the CDR3 is TGTGCCAGCATGAATCGGGGTAGCGGGGAGACCCAGTACTTC. Translated: CASMNRGSGETQYF.

This rearrangement joins TRBV7-9 to TRBJ1-1; no definite D call. Germline-derived CDR1 and CDR2 are SEHNR and FQNEAQ (reference sequence). Trimming pared 5 bases from V and 4 bases from J, leaving 11 bases between. The length of the CDR3 is 13 residues. The CDR3 region has the DNA TGTGCCAGCAGCCCCCGGCGGGCCACTGAAGCTTTCTTT. Protein sequence: CASSPRRATEAFF. Based on the CDR3 plus reference TRBV7-9 and TRBJ1-1, the full variable domain is DTGVSQNPRHKITKRGQNVTFRCDPISEHNRLYWYRQTLGQGPEFLTYFQNEAQLEKSRLLSDRFSAERPKGSFSTLEIQRTEQGDSAMYLCASSPRRATEAFFGQGTRLTVV.

V and J are TRBV1 and TRBJ2-7; the D call of TRBD1 is as the table states it, not checked on the DNA. TRBV1 is a pseudogene locus. CDR3 size: 13 residues. Here the CDR3 DNA reads TGCACCAGCAGCCTGGACAGTTACTACGAGCAGTACTTC. Protein: CTSSLDSYYEQYF.

This clone was counted a few times. The chain uses TRBV15 and TRBJ1-1; D is unresolved. Per the germline V gene, CDR1 is LNHNV and CDR2 is YYDKDF (reference sequence). V lost 0 bases, J lost 5 bases, and 10 bases lay in between. The CDR3 consists of 14 residues. CDR3 protein: CATSRDLGITEAFF. The CDR3 coding sequence is TGTGCCACCAGCAGAGATCTCGGGATTACTGAAGCTTTCTTT.

This chain joins TRBV6-5 and TRBJ1-6, with D maybe TRBD1 (6 bases). Germline-derived CDR1 and CDR2 are MNHEY and SVGAGI. Trimming took 6 bases from V and 3 from J, leaving 12 bases between them. This CDR3 spans 15 amino acids. In DNA form, the CDR3 reads TGTGCCAGCAGCCTTAGGGGGTTCTATAATTCACCCCTCCACTTT. Its translation: CASSLRGFYNSPLHF.

The V and J genes are TRBV6-5 and TRBJ2-3; tentatively, D is TRBD2 (7 bases). The CDR3 covers 13 residues. Germline CDR1 is MNHEY and CDR2 is SVGAGI. With 5 bases removed from V and 4 bases from J, the gap between germline ends came to 10 bases. The DNA for the CDR3 is TGTGCCAGCAGTATAGGGGGGGCAGATACGCAGTATTTT. It specifies CASSIGGADTQYF.

This clone was seen a single time. The chain employs TRBV11-2 and TRBJ1-3; unclear D gene. The CDR3 covers 18 residues. Trimming took off 6 bases at V and 0 bases at J, with 21 bases between the two ends. CDR1 and CDR2 (germline): SGHAT, FQNNGV. CDR3 nucleotides: TGTGCCAGCAGGGACTTGGTTCGGAGGGTGGGCTCTGGAAACACCATATATTTT. Translation: CASRDLVRRVGSGNTIYF.

This clone has more than one count but fewer than ten. The rearrangement joins TRBV6-6 to TRBJ2-7; TRBD2 matches at 9 bases. The CDR3 is 15 residues long. Trimming at V came to 2 bases and at J to 0 bases, leaving 2 bases not matched to a gene. Germline CDR1 is MNHNY and CDR2 is SVGAGI (reference sequence). In nucleotides, the CDR3 is TGTGCCAGCAGTTACGAAGCGGGAGGCTCCTACGAGCAGTACTTC. Translation gives CASSYEAGGSYEQYF.